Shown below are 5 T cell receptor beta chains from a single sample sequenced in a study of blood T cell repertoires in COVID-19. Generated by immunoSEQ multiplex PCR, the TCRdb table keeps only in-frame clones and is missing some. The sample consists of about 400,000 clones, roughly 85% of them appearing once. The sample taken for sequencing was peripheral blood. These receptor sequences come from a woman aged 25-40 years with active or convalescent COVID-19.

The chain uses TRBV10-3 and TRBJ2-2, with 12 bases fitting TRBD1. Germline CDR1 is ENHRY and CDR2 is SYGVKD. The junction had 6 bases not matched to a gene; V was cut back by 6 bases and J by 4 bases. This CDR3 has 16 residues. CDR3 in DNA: TGTGCCATCAGAGCCGGGACAGGGGGCTCCACCGGGGAGCTGTTTTTT. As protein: CAIRAGTGGSTGELFF.

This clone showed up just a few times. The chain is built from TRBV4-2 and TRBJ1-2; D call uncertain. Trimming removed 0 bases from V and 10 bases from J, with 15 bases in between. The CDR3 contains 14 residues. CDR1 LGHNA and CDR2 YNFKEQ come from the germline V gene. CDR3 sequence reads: CASSQDGGYRHYTF. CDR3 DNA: TGTGCCAGCAGCCAAGATGGAGGATATCGACACTACACCTTC.

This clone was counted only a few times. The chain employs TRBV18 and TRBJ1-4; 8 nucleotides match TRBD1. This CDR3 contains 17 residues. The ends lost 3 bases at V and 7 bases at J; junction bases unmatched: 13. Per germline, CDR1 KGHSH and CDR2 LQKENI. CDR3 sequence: CASSPRSGGQGFEKLFF. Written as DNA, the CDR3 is TGTGCCAGCTCACCTCGATCCGGTGGACAGGGATTTGAAAAACTGTTTTTT.

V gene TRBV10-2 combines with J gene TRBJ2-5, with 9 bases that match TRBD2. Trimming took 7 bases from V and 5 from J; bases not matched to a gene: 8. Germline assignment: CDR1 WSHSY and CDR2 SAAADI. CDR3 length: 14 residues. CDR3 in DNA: TGCGCCAGCAACCGAGCGGGAGGCGGGGAGACCCAGTACTTC. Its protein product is CASNRAGGGETQYF.

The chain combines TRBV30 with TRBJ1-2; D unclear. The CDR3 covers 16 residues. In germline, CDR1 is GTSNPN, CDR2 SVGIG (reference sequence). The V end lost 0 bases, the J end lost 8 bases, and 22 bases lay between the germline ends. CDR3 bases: TGTGCCTGGAGTGTACAATATTGGGAGGAGGGAATAGGCTACACCTTC. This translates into CAWSVQYWEEGIGYTF.